Shown below are 15 T cell receptor beta chains from a single sample sequenced in a study of metastatic and nonmetastatic thyroid tumors. Thyroid surgery was performed in patients who had received no treatment beforehand. TCRdb re-called the PCR reads via MiXCR. The data hold 60,000 or so clones, with under 5% observed a single time. The sample consisted of blood. These receptors were obtained from a female donor with papillary thyroid cancer or a benign thyroid nodule (not recorded which). Some clones in this sample may be carry-over from other donors' samples.

This clone was counted many times. In the same sample, other DNA sequences code for this CDR3. The chain is built from TRBV20-1 and TRBJ1-1, with 10 bases identical to TRBD1. The ends lost 1 base at V and 4 bases at J; junction bases unmatched: 9. CDR1 DFQATT and CDR2 SNEGSKA come from the germline V gene (reference sequence). The CDR3 runs 16 residues. The CDR3 protein is CSARGARQGASTEAFF. DNA of the CDR3: TGCAGTGCTAGAGGAGCGAGACAGGGGGCGAGCACTGAAGCTTTCTTT.

This clone was seen ten or more times. This chain links TRBV6-1 with TRBJ1-1; D not certain. The CDR3 runs 13 residues. V lost 6 bases and J 2 bases, leaving 10 bases between the germline ends. Germline-derived CDR1 and CDR2 are MNHNS and SASEGT. CDR3 in amino acids: CASRQLSNTEAFF. The DNA for the CDR3 is TGTGCCAGCAGACAACTAAGTAACACTGAAGCTTTCTTT.

Only a few counts were recorded for this clone. The V and J genes are TRBV4-1 and TRBJ2-5; no firm D call. V was trimmed by 4 bases and J by 7 bases, leaving 25 bases between them. This CDR3 comprises 17 residues. From germline, CDR1 is MGHRA and CDR2 YSYEKL. The CDR3 protein is CASSPDLLGRHRGTQYF. The CDR3, as DNA: TGCGCCAGCAGCCCAGACCTGCTTGGACGCCACCGCGGGACCCAGTACTTC.

The V gene is TRBV6-2 or TRBV6-3, the J gene TRBJ2-6; D unresolved. Germline V gives CDR1 MNHEY, CDR2 SVGEGT. This CDR3 spans 17 amino acids. Trimming left V 8 bases short and J 6 bases short, with 23 bases between. The CDR3 region is CASAYWAGNYVANVLTF. CDR3 DNA sequence: TGTGCCAGCGCTTACTGGGCCGGAAACTATGTGGCCAACGTCCTGACTTTC.

This clone showed up many times. The CDR3 sequence is CASSGDRDQPQHF. CDR3 nucleotides: TGTGCCAGCAGTGGGGACAGGGATCAGCCCCAGCATTTT. The chain has TRBV6-1 and TRBJ1-5; 9 bases line up with TRBD1. Germline assignment: CDR1 MNHNS and CDR2 SASEGT. This CDR3 has 13 residues. With V trimmed by 4 bases and J by 5 bases, 0 bases remained unmatched.

The chain is built from TRBV5-1 and TRBJ2-1, with TRBD1 matching over 9 bases. CDR1 and CDR2 from the germline V gene are SGHRS and YFSETQ. The CDR3 covers 15 residues. V gave up 4 bases and J gave up 9 bases; unmatched junction bases: 11. CDR3 DNA: TGCGCCAGCAGCCCCTTACAGGGGGCGCGTAGTGAGCAGTTCTTC. Translating it yields CASSPLQGARSEQFF. The full variable domain, rest sourced from reference TRBV5-1 and TRBJ2-1, is KAGVTQTPRYLIKTRGQQVTLSCSPISGHRSVSWYQQTPGQGLQFLFEYFSETQRNKGNFPGRFSGRQFSNSRSEMNVSTLELGDSALYLCASSPLQGARSEQFFGPGTRLTVL.

Details on this clone: One base away lies a much larger clone, so this may be a sequencing read error. The rearrangement uses TRBV7-3 and TRBJ2-3; possibly TRBD1 or TRBD2 for D (5 bases each). V was trimmed by 5 bases and J by 2 bases, leaving 14 bases between them. The CDR3 runs 15 residues. Germline CDR1 reads SGHTA; CDR2 reads FQGTGA. The CDR3 protein is CASSGRVGDTDTQYF. CDR3 nucleotide sequence: TGTGCCAGCAGCGGGCGAGTGGGGGACACAGATACGCAGTATTTT.

A remark on this clone: With a much larger clone just one base away, this may be a read error. The CDR3 carries no conserved terminal phenylalanine or tryptophan, so it likely arises from a read error. The genes are TRBV3-1 and TRBJ2-4; D is unresolved. The ends were cut back, 6 bases at V and 7 bases at J, with 16 bases in the middle. Germline assignment: CDR1 LGHDT and CDR2 YNNKEL (reference sequence). This CDR3 is 14 amino acids long. DNA of the CDR3: TGTGCCAGCAGTCACCTCCCGAAGACGAACATTCAGTACCTC. Translated: CASSHLPKTNIQYL.

This clone was seen many times. Other DNA sequences in the sample encode the same CDR3. CDR3 amino acids: CASSQSSGRETQYF. The CDR3 nucleotides are TGTGCCAGCAGCCAATCCTCGGGTAGAGAGACCCAGTACTTC. The chain has TRBV3-1 and TRBJ2-5; D remains ambiguous. Trimming cost V 2 bases and J 4 bases, with 11 bases left between them. The CDR3 loop spans 14 amino acids. Germline values: CDR1 LGHDT, CDR2 YNNKEL (reference sequence).

Ten or more counts support this clone. The V call is TRBV20-1, the J call TRBJ1-4; D possibly corresponds to TRBD1 (5 bases). The CDR3 totals 14 residues. V was shortened by 0 bases and J by 11 bases, with 16 bases between the two germline ends. Looked up from germline, CDR1 is DFQATT and CDR2 is SNEGSKA (reference sequence). The CDR3 DNA follows: TGCAGTGCTAGAGACAGGGACGGTAGTAGGAAACTGTTTTTT. This encodes CSARDRDGSRKLFF.

The table lists this clone with many counts. A clone one base away is much larger, so this may be a read error. The chain recombines TRBV19 with TRBJ1-1, with D possibly matching TRBD1 (5 bases). From germline, CDR1 is LNHDA and CDR2 SQIVND (reference sequence). CDR3 length: 13 amino acids. This CDR3 is CAGRHGTNTEAFF. The CDR3 DNA reads TGTGCCGGTAGGCATGGGACCAACACTGAAGCTTTCTTT.

This sequence joins TRBV6-1 and TRBJ1-4, with 8 bases aligning to TRBD1. Germline V gene sequence: CDR1 MNHNS, CDR2 SASEGT. This CDR3 comprises 16 residues. Trimming at V came to 0 bases and at J to 8 bases, leaving 8 bases not matched to a gene. CDR3 DNA: TGTGCCAGCAGTGAAGCAATTGGGACAGGTGAAGAAAAACTGTTTTTT. This translates into CASSEAIGTGEEKLFF.

Worth noting for this clone: Compared with germline, one end of the junction differs, possibly owing to a read error. This chain joins TRBV12-3 or TRBV12-4 and TRBJ2-2; D is possibly TRBD2 (5 bases). The CDR3 has 17 residues. Written as DNA, the CDR3 is TGTGCCAGTAGTTCTACGGGCCGTGAGGGCCTCTCCGGGGAGCTGTTTTTT. The encoded protein is CASSSTGREGLSGELFF.

This clone has a handful of counts. The chain carries TRBV20-1 and TRBJ2-5; D may be TRBD1 (7 bases). V lost 0 bases to trimming and J lost 1 base, with 12 bases between them. Germline lookup yields CDR1 DFQATT and CDR2 SNEGSKA (reference sequence). The CDR3 is made up of 15 amino acids. DNA for the CDR3: TGCAGTGCTAGAGACCACAGGGGAGGCCAAGAGACCCAGTACTTC. Translation: CSARDHRGGQETQYF.

This clone was recorded at least ten times. The chain couples TRBV20-1 to TRBJ2-7, with 8 nucleotides matching TRBD1. The CDR3 contains 16 residues. V shed 0 bases, J shed 4 bases, and the junction held 11 bases outside the gene matches. Germline V CDR1 and CDR2: DFQATT, SNEGSKA (reference sequence). CDR3: CSARDSVDRVGYEQYF. In nucleotides, the CDR3 is TGCAGTGCTAGAGATAGCGTGGACAGGGTCGGGTACGAGCAGTACTTC.